This T cell receptor (beta chain) was identified in a study of T-cell memory formation after mild COVID-19. Overall study results and limits: Contracting CD4+ clones were located mainly in CM and EM, and CD8+ clones in EMRA.

The V and J ends lost 4 bases and 3 bases respectively, with 12 bases between them. CDR3 length: 14 amino acids. Germline V lookup: CDR1 SGHTS, CDR2 YDEGEE. A single record per CDR3 protein comes from TCRdb applying MiXCR to the 5' RACE reads. The table shows fewer than 300,000 distinct CDR3 sequences, with over 15% occurring only once. This clonotype was picked up a small number of times. Its cognate antigen is unknown. This TCR derives from a man younger than 35 who had mild COVID-19 (a few samples of this study predate the infection). Cell type and time point are not known. Input material: PBMCs or a T cell subset sorted from them (not recorded which). The V gene is TRBV5-8, the J gene TRBJ2-3; D unresolved. The CDR3 coding sequence is TGTGCCAGCAGCCGACGCCAAGGGACAGATACGCAGTATTTT. Translated, it gives CASSRRQGTDTQYF.